Sequencing of this T cell receptor (beta chain) was carried out in a study of T-cell reconstitution after alpha-beta-depleted transplantation in children (dated by TCRdb to 2016 to 2017). At the level of the whole study: The study quantitatively tracked T-cell immune reconstitution after TCRalphabeta/CD19-depleted allogeneic hematopoietic cell transplantation in children using TCR repertoire profiling.

Library construction relied on PCR. The data were produced on an Illumina HiSeq 2500. Molecular barcoding was employed in the preparation of TCR libraries, with unique molecular identifiers being used to normalize TCRbeta repertoire quantification. Clones were called with MiXCR by TCRdb after fastp trimmed the public reads at Q25, and only in-frame beta chains were retained. Rows are unified per CDR3 protein, each entry keeping the most common DNA and genes. Here the sample has roughly 500,000 distinct CDR3 sequences; about 12% occur a single time. The ten most abundant clones make up over 5.5% of the sample. From a lookup of the germline V gene (reference sequence), CDR1 and CDR2 are SEHNR and FQNEAQ. The CDR3 runs 13 amino acids, cysteine and phenylalanine included. This entry keeps only the CDR3 DNA: 39 bases, framed from base 1. The junction shows trimming of 5 bases on V and 13 bases on J, plus 18 bases between the germline ends.

This clonotype was counted only a few times. Its recognized antigen is unknown. Base qualities are not provided; no much larger clone lies one nucleotide away. This sequence was found in a human donor who donated a stem cell graft to a child with combined immunodeficiency. The V and J genes are TRBV7-9 and TRBJ2-4; the D gene is possibly TRBD2, with 7 bases matching. The sequencing here drew on PBMCs from the stem cell graft donor, taken from the stem cell graft. The CDR3 in this case is CASSPGGPQNQYF. The nucleotide sequence reads as follows: TGTGCCAGCAGCCCCGGGGGGCCACAAAACCAGTACTTC.